These T cell receptor beta chains were read from a single sample in a study of T-cell memory formation after mild COVID-19. TCRdb processed the 5' RACE reads anew with MiXCR; each CDR3 protein has one entry. The data contain over 300,000 distinct CDR3 sequences, 20% to 25% of them singletons. Sequencing was performed on PBMCs or a T cell subset sorted from them (not recorded which). These receptors came from a man between 18 and 35 years old who had mild COVID-19 (a few samples of this study predate the infection). Cell type and time point are not known. Each CDR3 is given without its conserved first and last residue. Fields, in order: V gene, D gene, CDR3 protein. A D gene is named only where the DNA matches it firmly.

>TRBV2|.
ASSLDQPQH
>TRBV6-6|TRBD2
ASSPGTSREQF
>TRBV7-2|.
ASSRRRILSTDTQY
>TRBV7-9|TRBD2
ASSPFLAGSSADTQY
>TRBV4-3|TRBD1
ASSPKLFGTGTRNTEAF
>TRBV11-2|TRBD1
ASSLDLPGQAISSTDTQY
>TRBV4-1|TRBD2
ASSKPKLAANEQF
>TRBV5-1|TRBD2
ASSMTSGSHNEQF
>TRBV4-3|.
ASSQGPGRHYEQY
>TRBV9|.
ASSVGVSGANVLT
>TRBV7-2|TRBD1
ASSIGGAGTGELF
>TRBV19|.
ASSIPGGEKLF